This T cell receptor (beta chain) is from a study of T cell responses to AZD1222 COVID-19 vaccine. The CDR3 is 18 residues long. In germline, CDR1 is LNHDA, CDR2 SQIVND (reference sequence). V dropped 0 bases and J dropped 3; count of bases not matched to a gene: 12. Method: immunoSEQ multiplex PCR; TCRdb's copy keeps in-frame clones and lacks some. The sample records roughly 85,000 clones, roughly nine tenths being singletons. Sample: peripheral blood, taken on day 0 of AZD1222 vaccination. The chain uses TRBV19 and TRBJ1-2, with 8 bases that match TRBD1. The source of this sequence is an adult in good health. The CDR3 nucleotides read TGTGCCAGTAGTATAGAAGGACAGGGTGTGCTTGGAGACTATGGCTACACCTTC. Protein sequence: CASSIEGQGVLGDYGYTF.